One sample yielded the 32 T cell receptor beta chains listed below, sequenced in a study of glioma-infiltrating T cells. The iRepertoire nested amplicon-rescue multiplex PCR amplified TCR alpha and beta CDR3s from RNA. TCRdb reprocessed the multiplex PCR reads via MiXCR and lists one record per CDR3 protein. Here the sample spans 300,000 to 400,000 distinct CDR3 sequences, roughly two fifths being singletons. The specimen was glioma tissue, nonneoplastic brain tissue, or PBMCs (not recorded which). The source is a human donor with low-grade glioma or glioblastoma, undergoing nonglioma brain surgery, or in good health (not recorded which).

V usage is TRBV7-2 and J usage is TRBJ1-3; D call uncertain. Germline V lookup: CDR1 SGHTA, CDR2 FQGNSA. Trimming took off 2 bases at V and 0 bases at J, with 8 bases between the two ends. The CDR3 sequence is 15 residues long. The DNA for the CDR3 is TGTGCCAGCAGCTTATCACCGGCCTCTGGAAACACCATATATTTT. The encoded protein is CASSLSPASGNTIYF.

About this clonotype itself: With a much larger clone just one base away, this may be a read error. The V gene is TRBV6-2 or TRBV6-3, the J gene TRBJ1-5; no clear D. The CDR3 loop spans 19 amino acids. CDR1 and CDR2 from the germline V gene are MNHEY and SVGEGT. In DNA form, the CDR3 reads TGTGCCAGCAGCCCGTTCATCACCCGAGCCCTACCTAGCAATGAGCCCCAGCATTTT. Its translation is CASSPFITRALPSNEPQHF.

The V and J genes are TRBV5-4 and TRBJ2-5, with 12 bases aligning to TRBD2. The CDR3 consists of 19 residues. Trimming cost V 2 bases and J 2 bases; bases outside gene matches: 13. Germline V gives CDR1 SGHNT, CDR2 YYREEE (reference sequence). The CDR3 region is CASSFPGLAGPKTQETQYF. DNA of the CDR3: TGTGCCAGCAGCTTTCCGGGACTAGCGGGCCCGAAGACACAAGAGACCCAGTACTTC.

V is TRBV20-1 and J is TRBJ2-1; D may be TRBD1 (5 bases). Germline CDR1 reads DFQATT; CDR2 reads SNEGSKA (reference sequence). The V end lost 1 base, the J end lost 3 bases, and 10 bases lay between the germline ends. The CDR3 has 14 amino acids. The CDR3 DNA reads TGCAGTGCTAGAGGGGGCAGAGACTACAATGAGCAGTTCTTC. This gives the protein CSARGGRDYNEQFF.

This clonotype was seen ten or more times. CDR3 protein: CASSYRQGELPDEQYF. As DNA, the CDR3 is TGTGCCAGCAGTTACAGACAGGGGGAATTGCCCGACGAGCAGTACTTC. The gene calls are TRBV6-5 and TRBJ2-7; 9 bases agree with TRBD1. The V gene's germline CDR1 is MNHEY and CDR2 SVGAGI. This CDR3 region has 16 residues. V was pared by 2 bases and J by 5 bases, with 10 bases of the junction left unmatched.

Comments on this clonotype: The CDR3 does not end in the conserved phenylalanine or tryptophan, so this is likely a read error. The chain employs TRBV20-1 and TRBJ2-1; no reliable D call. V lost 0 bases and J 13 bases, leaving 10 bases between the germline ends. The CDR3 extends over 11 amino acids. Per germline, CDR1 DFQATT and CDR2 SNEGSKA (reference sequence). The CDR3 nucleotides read TGCAGTGCTAGAGATCAGTCTTTACAGTTCTCC. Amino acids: CSARDQSLQFS.

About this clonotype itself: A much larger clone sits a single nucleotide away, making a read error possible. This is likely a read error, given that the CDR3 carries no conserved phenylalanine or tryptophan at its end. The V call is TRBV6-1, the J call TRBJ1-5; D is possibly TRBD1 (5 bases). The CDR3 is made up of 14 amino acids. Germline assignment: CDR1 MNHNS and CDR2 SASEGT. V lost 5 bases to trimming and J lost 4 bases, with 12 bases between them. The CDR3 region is CASSRTTWNQPQHL. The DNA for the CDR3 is TGTGCCAGCAGTAGGACAACTTGGAATCAGCCCCAGCATCTT.

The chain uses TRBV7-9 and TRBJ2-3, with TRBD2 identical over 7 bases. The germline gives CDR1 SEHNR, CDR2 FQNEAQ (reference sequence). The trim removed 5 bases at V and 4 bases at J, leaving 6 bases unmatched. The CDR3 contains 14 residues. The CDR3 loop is CASSPFRGADTQYF. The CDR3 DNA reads TGTGCCAGCAGCCCGTTCCGGGGGGCAGATACGCAGTATTTT.

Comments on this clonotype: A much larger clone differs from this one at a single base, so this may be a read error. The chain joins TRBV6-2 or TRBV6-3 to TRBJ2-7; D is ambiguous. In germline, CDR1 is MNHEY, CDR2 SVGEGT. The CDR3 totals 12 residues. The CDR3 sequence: CAGSYSVYEQYF. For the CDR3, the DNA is TGTGCCGGCAGTTACTCGGTCTACGAGCAGTACTTC.

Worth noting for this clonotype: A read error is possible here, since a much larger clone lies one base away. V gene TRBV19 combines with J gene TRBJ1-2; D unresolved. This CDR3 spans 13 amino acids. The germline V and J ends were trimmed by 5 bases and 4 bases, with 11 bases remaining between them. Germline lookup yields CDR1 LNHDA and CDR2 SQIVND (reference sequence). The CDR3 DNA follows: TGTGCCAGTAGTTCAGACCTCGGCTATGGCTACACCTTC. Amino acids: CASSSDLGYGYTF.

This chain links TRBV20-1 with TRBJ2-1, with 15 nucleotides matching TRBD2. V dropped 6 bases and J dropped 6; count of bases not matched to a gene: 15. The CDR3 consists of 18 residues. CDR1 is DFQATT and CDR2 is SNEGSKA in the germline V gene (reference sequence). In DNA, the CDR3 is TGCAGTGCGAGTCCCCGATGGGGACTAGCGGGAGGTGGCAATGAGCAGTTCTTC. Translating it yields CSASPRWGLAGGGNEQFF.

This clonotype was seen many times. CDR3 DNA sequence: TGTGCCAGCGGAACCCTCGCAGATACGCAGTATTTT. Translation gives CASGTLADTQYF. The chain couples TRBV27 to TRBJ2-3, with unresolved D. The CDR3 has 12 residues. CDR1 is MNHEY, CDR2 SMNVEV, per germline (reference sequence). Trimming took 8 bases from V and 4 from J, leaving 10 bases between them.

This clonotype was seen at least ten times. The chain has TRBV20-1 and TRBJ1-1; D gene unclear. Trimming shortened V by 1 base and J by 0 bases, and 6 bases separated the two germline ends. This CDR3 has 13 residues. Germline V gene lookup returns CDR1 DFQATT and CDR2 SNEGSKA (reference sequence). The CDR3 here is CSARGTVNTEAFF. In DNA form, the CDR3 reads TGCAGTGCTAGAGGGACGGTGAACACTGAAGCTTTCTTT.

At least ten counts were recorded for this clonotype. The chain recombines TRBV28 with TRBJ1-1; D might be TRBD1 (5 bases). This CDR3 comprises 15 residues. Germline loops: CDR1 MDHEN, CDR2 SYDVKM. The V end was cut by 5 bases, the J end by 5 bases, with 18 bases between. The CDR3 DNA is TGTGCCAGCAGTGGATACAGGAGGGATCGGACTGAAGCTTTCTTT. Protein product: CASSGYRRDRTEAFF.

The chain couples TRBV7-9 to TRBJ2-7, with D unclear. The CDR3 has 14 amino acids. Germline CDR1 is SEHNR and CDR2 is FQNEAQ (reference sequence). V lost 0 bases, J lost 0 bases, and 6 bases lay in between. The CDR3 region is CASSLASSSYEQYF. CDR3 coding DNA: TGTGCCAGCAGCTTAGCCAGCAGCTCCTACGAGCAGTACTTC.

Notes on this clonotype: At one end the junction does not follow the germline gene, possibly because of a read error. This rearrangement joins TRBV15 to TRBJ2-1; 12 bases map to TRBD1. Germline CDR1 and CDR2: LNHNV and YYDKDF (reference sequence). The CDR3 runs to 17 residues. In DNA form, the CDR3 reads TGTGCCACCAGCAATCCCCGGGACAGGGGGCTCGGCGAGACCAAGTACTTC. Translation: CATSNPRDRGLGETKYF.

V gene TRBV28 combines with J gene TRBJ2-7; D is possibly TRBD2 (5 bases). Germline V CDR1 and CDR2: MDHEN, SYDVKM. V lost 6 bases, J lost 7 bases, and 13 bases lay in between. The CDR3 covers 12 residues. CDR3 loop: CASRDGRGEQYF. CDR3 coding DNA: TGTGCCAGCAGAGATGGGCGCGGGGAGCAGTACTTC.

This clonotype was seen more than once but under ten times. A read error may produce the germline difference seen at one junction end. The CDR3 DNA reads as TGTGCCAACAGTGATAGGGTGTTTGGGCAGCCCCAGCATTTT. Protein product: CANSDRVFGQPQHF. The chain has TRBV25-1 and TRBJ1-5; no clear D. In germline, CDR1 is MGHDK, CDR2 SYGVNS. The CDR3 has 14 amino acids.

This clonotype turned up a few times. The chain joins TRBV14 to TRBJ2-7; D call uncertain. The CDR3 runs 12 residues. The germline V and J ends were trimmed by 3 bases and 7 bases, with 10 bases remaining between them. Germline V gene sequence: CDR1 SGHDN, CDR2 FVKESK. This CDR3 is CASSQIGSEQYF. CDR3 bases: TGTGCCAGCAGCCAGATTGGTAGTGAGCAGTACTTC. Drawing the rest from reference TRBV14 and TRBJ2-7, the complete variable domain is EAGVTQFPSHSVIEKGQTVTLRCDPISGHDNLYWYRRVMGKEIKFLLHFVKESKQDESGMPNNRFLAERTGGTYSTLKVQPAELEDSGVYFCASSQIGSEQYFGPGTRLTVT.

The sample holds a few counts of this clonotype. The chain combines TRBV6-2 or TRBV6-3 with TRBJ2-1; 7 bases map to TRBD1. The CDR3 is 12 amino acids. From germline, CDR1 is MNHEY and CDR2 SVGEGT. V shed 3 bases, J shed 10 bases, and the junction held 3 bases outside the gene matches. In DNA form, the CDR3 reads TGTGCCAGCAGTTATACAGGGGCCGAGCAGTTCTTC. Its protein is CASSYTGAEQFF.

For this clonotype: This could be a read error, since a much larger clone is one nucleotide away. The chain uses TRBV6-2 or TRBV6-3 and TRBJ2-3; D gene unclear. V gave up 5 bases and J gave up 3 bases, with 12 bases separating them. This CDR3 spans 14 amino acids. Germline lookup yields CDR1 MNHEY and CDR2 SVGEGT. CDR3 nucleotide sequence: TGTGCCAGCAGTACCCAACAAGAAACAGATACGCAGTATTTT. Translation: CASSTQQETDTQYF.

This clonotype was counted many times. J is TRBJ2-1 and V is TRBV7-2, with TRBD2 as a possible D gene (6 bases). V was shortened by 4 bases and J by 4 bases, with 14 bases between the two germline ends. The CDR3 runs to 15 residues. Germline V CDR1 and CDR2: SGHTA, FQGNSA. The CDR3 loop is CASSSAGLGYNEQFF. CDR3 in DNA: TGTGCCAGCAGCTCAGCGGGCCTGGGGTACAATGAGCAGTTCTTC.

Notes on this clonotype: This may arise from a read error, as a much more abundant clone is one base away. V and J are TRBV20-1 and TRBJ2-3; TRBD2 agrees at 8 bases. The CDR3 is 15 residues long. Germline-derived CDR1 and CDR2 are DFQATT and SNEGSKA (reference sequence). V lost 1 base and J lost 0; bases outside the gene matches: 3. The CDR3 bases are TGCAGTGCTAGAGGTGAGCGGGAGAGCACAGATACGCAGTATTTT. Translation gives CSARGERESTDTQYF.

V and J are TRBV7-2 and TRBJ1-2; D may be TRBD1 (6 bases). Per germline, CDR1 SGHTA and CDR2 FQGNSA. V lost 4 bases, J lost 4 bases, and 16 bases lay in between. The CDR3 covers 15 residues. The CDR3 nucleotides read TGTGCCAGCAGCTCCGCCCAGGGGCTCCTCTATGGCTACACCTTC. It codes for CASSSAQGLLYGYTF. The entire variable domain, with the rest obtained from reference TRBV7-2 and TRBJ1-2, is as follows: GAGVSQSPSNKVTEKGKDVELRCDPISGHTALYWYRQSLGQGLEFLIYFQGNSAPDKSGLPSDRFSAERTGGSVSTLTIQRTQQEDSAVYLCASSSAQGLLYGYTFGSGTRLTVV.

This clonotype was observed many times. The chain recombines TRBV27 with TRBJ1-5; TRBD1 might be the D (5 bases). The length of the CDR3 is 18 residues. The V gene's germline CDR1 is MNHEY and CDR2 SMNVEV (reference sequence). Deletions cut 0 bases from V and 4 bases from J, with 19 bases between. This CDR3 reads CASSLSYRGMVGNQPQHF. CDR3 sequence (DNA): TGTGCCAGCAGTTTATCGTATAGGGGTATGGTCGGGAATCAGCCCCAGCATTTT.

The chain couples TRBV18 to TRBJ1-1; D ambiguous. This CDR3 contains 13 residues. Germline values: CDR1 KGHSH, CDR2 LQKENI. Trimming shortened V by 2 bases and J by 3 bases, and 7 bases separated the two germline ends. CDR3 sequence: CASSPFIDTEAFF. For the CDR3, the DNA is TGTGCCAGCTCACCATTCATCGACACTGAAGCTTTCTTT.

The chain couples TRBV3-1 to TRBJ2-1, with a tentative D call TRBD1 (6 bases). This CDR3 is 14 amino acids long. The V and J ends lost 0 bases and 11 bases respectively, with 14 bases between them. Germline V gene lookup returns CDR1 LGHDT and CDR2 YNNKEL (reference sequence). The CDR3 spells CASSQDSGQLKQFF. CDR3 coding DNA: TGTGCCAGCAGCCAAGATAGTGGACAGTTGAAGCAGTTCTTC.

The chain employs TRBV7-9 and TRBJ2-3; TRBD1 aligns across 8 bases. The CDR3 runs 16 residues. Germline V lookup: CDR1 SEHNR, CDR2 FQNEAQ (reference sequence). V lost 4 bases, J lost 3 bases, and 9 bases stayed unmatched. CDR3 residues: CASSSTQGVGTDTQYF. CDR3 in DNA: TGTGCCAGCAGCTCAACACAGGGGGTAGGGACAGATACGCAGTATTTT.

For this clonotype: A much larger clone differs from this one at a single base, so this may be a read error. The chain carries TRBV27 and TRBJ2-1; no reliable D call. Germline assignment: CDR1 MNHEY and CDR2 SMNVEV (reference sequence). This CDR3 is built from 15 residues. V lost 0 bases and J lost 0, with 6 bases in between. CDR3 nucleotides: TGTGCCAGCAGTTTATCGGTGGTCTCCTACAATGAGCAGTTCTTC. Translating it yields CASSLSVVSYNEQFF.

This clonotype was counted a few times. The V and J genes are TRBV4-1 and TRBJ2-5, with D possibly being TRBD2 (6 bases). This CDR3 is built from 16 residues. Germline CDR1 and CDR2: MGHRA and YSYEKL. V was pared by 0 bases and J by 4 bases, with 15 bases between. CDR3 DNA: TGCGCCAGCAGCCAAGATTCCGGACTATCGGGAGAGACCCAGTACTTC. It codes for CASSQDSGLSGETQYF.

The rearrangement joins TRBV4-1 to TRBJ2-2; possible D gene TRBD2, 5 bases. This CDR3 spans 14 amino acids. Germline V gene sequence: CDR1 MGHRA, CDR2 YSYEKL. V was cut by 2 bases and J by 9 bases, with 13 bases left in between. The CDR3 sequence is CASSQPRGPRELFF. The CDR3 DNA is TGCGCCAGCAGCCAACCGAGAGGGCCCCGGGAGCTGTTTTTT.

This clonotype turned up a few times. The CDR3 bases are TGTGCCACCAGCAGACCCGGGATCCTCTCCTCTGGAAACACCATATATTTT. Its translation is CATSRPGILSSGNTIYF. The chain employs TRBV15 and TRBJ1-3; D uncertain. The germline V and J ends were trimmed by 2 bases and 0 bases, with 14 bases remaining between them. CDR1 is LNHNV and CDR2 is YYDKDF in the germline V gene (reference sequence). The CDR3 sequence is 17 residues long.